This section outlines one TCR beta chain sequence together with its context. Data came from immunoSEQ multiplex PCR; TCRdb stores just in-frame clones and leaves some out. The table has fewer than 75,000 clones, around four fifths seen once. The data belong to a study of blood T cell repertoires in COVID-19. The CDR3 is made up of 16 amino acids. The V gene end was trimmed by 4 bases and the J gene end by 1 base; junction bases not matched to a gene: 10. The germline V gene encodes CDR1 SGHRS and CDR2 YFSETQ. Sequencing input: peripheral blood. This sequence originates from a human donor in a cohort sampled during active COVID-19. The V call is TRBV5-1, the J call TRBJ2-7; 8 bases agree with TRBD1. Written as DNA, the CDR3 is TGCGCCAGCAGCCCACTCGGACAGGGTCTTTCCTACGAGCAGTACTTC. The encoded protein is CASSPLGQGLSYEQYF.